A selection of T cell receptor beta chains follows, all from one sample in a study of T cell responses to AZD1222 COVID-19 vaccine. This table comes from immunoSEQ multiplex PCR, and its TCRdb copy is limited to in-frame clones, with some not included. Seen here are about 130,000 clones, roughly 93% observed once, and the top ten hold about 3%. Sequenced material: peripheral blood, taken on day 0 of AZD1222 vaccination. These receptors originate from an adult in good health. CDR3s include the opening cysteine and the closing phenylalanine or tryptophan. The D gene is left open where the match is weak. For some rows the clone size is stated as once, few or many, or as a class when expanded; others skip it.

CDR3nt,CDR3aa,v_gene,j_gene,d_gene,abundance
TGTGCCAGCAGTTACTATGGACAAGGGGCCACCTACGAGCAGTACTTC,CASSYYGQGATYEQYF,TRBV6-6,TRBJ2-7,-,-
TGTGCCAGCAGCTTAGATTATTTCACGGCCTCTCACTTC,CASSLDYFTASHF,TRBV7-2,TRBJ2-4,-,once
TGTGCCAGCAGGCTCAAGGAGGAGCAGTACTTC,CASRLKEEQYF,TRBV7-9,TRBJ2-7,-,few
TGTGCCAGAAGCTTCCCGCTAGCCGGTACGCAGTATTTT,CARSFPLAGTQYF,TRBV5-3,TRBJ2-3,-,-
TGTGCCATCAGTGAGACGATAGGGACGGATTGGAACTATGGCTACACCTTC,CAISETIGTDWNYGYTF,TRBV10-3,TRBJ1-2,-,once
TGCGCCAGCAGTCAAATCGGGCAGGCCCCTTTCTACGAGCAGTACTTC,CASSQIGQAPFYEQYF,TRBV23-1,TRBJ2-7,-,once
TGCGCCAGCAGTGAGTCGAACCAGCCCCAGCATTTT,CASSESNQPQHF,TRBV10-2,TRBJ1-5,-,-
TGTGCCAGTAGACTCCAGGTGACAGGGACTGACTATGGCTACACCTTC,CASRLQVTGTDYGYTF,TRBV19,TRBJ1-2,TRBD1,once
TGTGCCAGCAGTTCCGAAGGGGCGGCGGACTATGGCTACACCTTC,CASSSEGAADYGYTF,TRBV28,TRBJ1-2,-,few
TGTGCCAGCGGCAACTACGAGCAGTACTTC,CASGNYEQYF,TRBV27,TRBJ2-7,-,-
TGTGCCAGCAGCCAAGAAGTTTGGCGGTCTAGCACAGATACGCAGTATTTT,CASSQEVWRSSTDTQYF,TRBV4-2,TRBJ2-3,-,-
TGTGCCAGCAGCTTAGGGACAGGCAAACAGTATTTT,CASSLGTGKQYF,TRBV5-6,TRBJ2-3,TRBD1,-
TGCGCCAGCAGCCCATCGTCAGGACCCGAGAGGGGCTACACCTTC,CASSPSSGPERGYTF,TRBV5-1,TRBJ1-2,-,-
TGTGCCATCGGCGGGACAGGGGGCGGGGGCACTGAAGCTTTCTTT,CAIGGTGGGGTEAFF,TRBV10-3,TRBJ1-1,TRBD1,once
TGTGCCTGGAGTGTAGACAGGGGAAATCAGCCCCAGCATTTT,CAWSVDRGNQPQHF,TRBV30,TRBJ1-5,TRBD1,-
TGTGCCAGTAGTCCTAACGGGGGCTGGGATCAGCCCCAGCATTTT,CASSPNGGWDQPQHF,TRBV19,TRBJ1-5,-,-
TGTGCCAGCAGTTTAAGGGCACTAGCGGCAGGACACAATGAGCAGTTCTTC,CASSLRALAAGHNEQFF,TRBV27,TRBJ2-1,TRBD2,-
TGTGCCAGCAGCTATTCGAGAACTGGGGCCAACGTCCTGACTTTC,CASSYSRTGANVLTF,TRBV27,TRBJ2-6,-,-
TGTGCCAGCAGCTTATCGGACAGCTTAGAATCACCCCTCCACTTT,CASSLSDSLESPLHF,TRBV7-8,TRBJ1-6,-,-
TGTGCCAGCAGTGAGTCTGGGCAGAACTATGGCTACACCTTC,CASSESGQNYGYTF,TRBV25-1,TRBJ1-2,-,-
TGTGCCAGCAGGAACCAGCGACAGGGGCCGGGTGGCTACACCTTC,CASRNQRQGPGGYTF,TRBV25-1,TRBJ1-2,TRBD1,-
TGTGCCAGCAGCGATTTTTTGAACACTGAAGCTTTCTTT,CASSDFLNTEAFF,TRBV7-2,TRBJ1-1,-,-
TGTGCCAGCAGCAAAACAGGGGATAGTGGCTATGGCTACACCTTC,CASSKTGDSGYGYTF,TRBV11-2,TRBJ1-2,TRBD1,-
TGTGCCAGTACCCTTGCTAGCGGGAGCACAGATACGCAGTATTTT,CASTLASGSTDTQYF,TRBV19,TRBJ2-3,TRBD2,-
TGTGCCAGCAACGCAGCCGGGACAGTCTTCTATGGCTACACCTTC,CASNAAGTVFYGYTF,TRBV28,TRBJ1-2,TRBD1,-
TGTGCCAGCAGTTTCCCGGCTACCGGGACAGGGGCCATAGATACGCAGTATTTT,CASSFPATGTGAIDTQYF,TRBV27,TRBJ2-3,TRBD1,-
TGCGCCAGCAGCTTGGTCCCCGAACTAGCTCAAGAGACCCAGTACTTC,CASSLVPELAQETQYF,TRBV5-1,TRBJ2-5,-,-
TGTGCCAGTAGTATCCTCGGACAGGGGAGCTCCTACAATGAGCAGTTCTTC,CASSILGQGSSYNEQFF,TRBV19,TRBJ2-1,TRBD1,-
TGTGCCAGCTCACGTCTGAACACTGAAGCTTTCTTT,CASSRLNTEAFF,TRBV18,TRBJ1-1,-,-
TGTGCCAGCAGTGCCCTGCAGGGAACTGAAGCTTTCTTT,CASSALQGTEAFF,TRBV28,TRBJ1-1,-,-
TGTGCCAGCAGTCCCGCCGGGACAGAACTCTTAGGGGTAAAACTGTTTTTT,CASSPAGTELLGVKLFF,TRBV28,TRBJ1-4,TRBD1,-
TGTGCCAGCGGCCGAGAGGACGTTTCCTACAATGAGCAGTTCTTC,CASGREDVSYNEQFF,TRBV2,TRBJ2-1,-,-
TGTGCCAGCAGTAGGGGCAATGAGCAGTTCTTC,CASSRGNEQFF,TRBV6-5,TRBJ2-1,-,once
TGTGCCAGCGCCAACGTAGATACTGGAAACATTCAGTACTTC,CASANVDTGNIQYF,TRBV7-9,TRBJ2-4,-,-
TGTGCCAGCAGTGAATCGGGTAGCGGGAGCTACGAGCAGTACTTC,CASSESGSGSYEQYF,TRBV25-1,TRBJ2-7,TRBD2,few
TGCGCCAGCAGCTTGGGACAGAATGAAAAACTGTTTTTT,CASSLGQNEKLFF,TRBV5-1,TRBJ1-4,-,-
TGTGCCAGCAGCTCCAGGGGGACCTATGGCTACACCTTC,CASSSRGTYGYTF,TRBV7-8,TRBJ1-2,TRBD1,-
TGTGCCAGCAGACCGGACATCTCAGGTTCACCCCTCCACTTT,CASRPDISGSPLHF,TRBV7-2,TRBJ1-6,-,once
TGTGCCAGCAGCCTACAGGGGTCGGGGTTCACTGAAGCTTTCTTT,CASSLQGSGFTEAFF,TRBV7-2,TRBJ1-1,TRBD1,once
TGTGCCAGCAGTTTATTCTCAGGCAATCAGCCCCAGCATTTT,CASSLFSGNQPQHF,TRBV27,TRBJ1-5,-,-
TGTGCCAGCACCCCGACACGGGGGTTAGGTTCACCCCTCCACTTT,CASTPTRGLGSPLHF,TRBV28,TRBJ1-6,-,once
TGTGCCAGCACCCAACCAGGGGGCAGGGGCTATGGCTACACCTTC,CASTQPGGRGYGYTF,TRBV6-5,TRBJ1-2,TRBD1,-
TGTGCCAGCAGCTTAGTAGCGCTAGCGGAGGGAGAGACCCAGTACTTC,CASSLVALAEGETQYF,TRBV7-8,TRBJ2-5,TRBD2,-
TGTGCCAGCAGTTACCTGGGACAGCCGAACACTGAAGCTTTCTTT,CASSYLGQPNTEAFF,TRBV6-5,TRBJ1-1,TRBD1,-
TGCGCCAGCAGCCAACCTAGTAGGGGTCGGAGAAACAATGAGCAGTTCTTC,CASSQPSRGRRNNEQFF,TRBV4-1,TRBJ2-1,-,-
TGTGCCTGGAGTTTTCGGACTAGCGGGAGGTGGGAGACCCAGTACTTC,CAWSFRTSGRWETQYF,TRBV30,TRBJ2-5,TRBD2,-
TGTGCCAGTAGTAACTTGAGGAGCTCTGGGGCCAACGTCCTGACTTTC,CASSNLRSSGANVLTF,TRBV19,TRBJ2-6,-,-
TGCGCCAGCAGCTTGGGCCCGGCGGGGGGTGACTATGGCTACACCTTC,CASSLGPAGGDYGYTF,TRBV5-1,TRBJ1-2,-,-
TGTGCCAGTACCCCTGCGGGACAGGGGATTTACGAGCAGTACTTC,CASTPAGQGIYEQYF,TRBV19,TRBJ2-7,TRBD1,-
TGCGCCAGCAGCCTAGAGGGGGCCATCGAGTCACCCCTCCACTTT,CASSLEGAIESPLHF,TRBV5-1,TRBJ1-6,TRBD1,-
TGCGCCAGCAGCCAAGTCTTCCGGGACGGAAACTACGAGCAGTACTTC,CASSQVFRDGNYEQYF,TRBV4-1,TRBJ2-7,-,-
TGTGCCAGCAGCTTAGAAGAGTTCAATCAGCCCCAGCATTTT,CASSLEEFNQPQHF,TRBV7-2,TRBJ1-5,-,-